Below, 10 T cell receptor beta chains from the same sample are listed, as sequenced in a study of regulatory T cells in long-lasting Graves disease. The authors built TCR beta libraries using iRepertoire HTBI primers and Arm-PCR of CDR3 regions. In TCRdb, the multiplex PCR reads were re-called with MiXCR into one record per CDR3 protein. This sample carries around 300,000 distinct CDR3 sequences, around 23% of them seen once, and the ten largest clones take roughly three fifths. Documented time point: persistent/refractory GD, antithyroid drugs over 5 years with positive TRAb. Preparation of the TCR library used RNA extracted from PBMCs. The material was peripheral blood mononuclear cells (PBMCs), obtained when the disease was refractory, from a patient treated with antithyroid drugs. These receptors were collected from a female donor with Graves disease.

This clonotype was detected ten times or more. V and J are TRBV12-3 or TRBV12-4 and TRBJ1-1; D perhaps matches TRBD1 (6 bases). V was clipped by 6 bases and J by 0 bases, with 8 bases between them. CDR3 length: 13 residues. The DNA for the CDR3 is TGTGCCAGCAGGAACAGGGTGAACACTGAAGCTTTCTTT. It is translated as CASRNRVNTEAFF.

This clonotype showed up just a few times. This chain connects TRBV5-5 to TRBJ2-2, with 7 bases that match TRBD1. V lost 2 bases, J lost 8 bases, and 6 bases stayed unmatched. CDR3 length: 14 residues. CDR1 SGHKS and CDR2 YYEKEE come from the germline V gene (reference sequence). The CDR3 loop reads CASSLRQGTGELFF. CDR3 DNA: TGTGCCAGCAGCTTACGACAGGGTACGGGGGAGCTGTTTTTT. The variable domain in full, with the rest retrieved from reference TRBV5-5 and TRBJ2-2, is DAGVTQSPTHLIKTRGQQVTLRCSPISGHKSVSWYQQVLGQGPQFIFQYYEKEERGRGNFPDRFSARQFPNYSSELNVNALLLGDSALYLCASSLRQGTGELFFGEGSRLTVL.

This clonotype was observed a few times. The V gene is TRBV6-2 or TRBV6-3, the J gene TRBJ2-1; D unclear. V lost 2 bases to trimming and J lost 0 bases, with 17 bases between them. Germline V CDR1 and CDR2: MNHEY, SVGEGT. The CDR3 length is 18 residues. The CDR3 protein is CASSYDHGIVISYNEQFF. CDR3 nucleotides: TGTGCCAGCAGTTACGACCATGGGATCGTTATCTCCTACAATGAGCAGTTCTTC.

Concerning this clonotype: The junction and the germline gene differ at one end; a read error may be behind it. This rearrangement joins TRBV7-2 to TRBJ2-7, with TRBD2 matching over 8 bases. The CDR3 covers 15 residues. Germline V gives CDR1 SGHTA, CDR2 FQGNSA. CDR3: CASSHIAGSSYEQYF. For the CDR3, the DNA is TGCGCCAGCAGCCATATAGCGGGGTCCTCCTACGAGCAGTACTTC. Variable domain in full (rest from reference TRBV7-2 and TRBJ2-7): GAGVSQSPSNKVTEKGKDVELRCDPISGHTALYWYRQSLGQGLEFLIYFQGNSAPDKSGLPSDRFSAERTGGSVSTLTIQRTQQEDSAVYLCASSHIAGSSYEQYFGPGTRLTVT.

As regards this clonotype: A much larger clone is a single base away; this may be a read error. CDR3 coding DNA: TGTGCCGGCAGTAGATCGACAGGGGGATACCAAGAGACCCAGTACTTC. Its protein is CAGSRSTGGYQETQYF. J is TRBJ2-5 and V is TRBV6-2 or TRBV6-3; TRBD1 aligns across 9 bases. The CDR3 loop spans 16 amino acids. Germline CDR1 MNHEY, CDR2 SVGEGT.

This clonotype was seen ten or more times. The CDR3 coding sequence is TGTGCCAGCAGCTTATTAGGTGCTTCACCCCTCCACTTT. Translated: CASSLLGASPLHF. The V call is TRBV11-2, the J call TRBJ1-6; D is uncertain. Per germline, CDR1 SGHAT and CDR2 FQNNGV. The CDR3 consists of 13 residues. V dropped 2 bases and J dropped 9 bases, with 8 bases sitting between them.

The J gene is TRBJ2-7, the V gene TRBV27, with 9 bases fitting TRBD2. CDR3 length: 14 residues. J gave up 1 base and V 7 bases, and 5 bases lay outside the gene matches. Germline V lookup: CDR1 MNHEY, CDR2 SMNVEV (reference sequence). The CDR3 DNA follows: TGTGCCAGCAAGACTAGCGGCTTTTCCTACGAGCAGTACTTC. It yields the protein CASKTSGFSYEQYF.

This clonotype was picked up many times. The CDR3 nucleotides are TGTGCCAGCAGTGTGGGACGAGGTGAAGCTTTCTTT. Translated: CASSVGRGEAFF. V gene TRBV28 combines with J gene TRBJ1-1; tentative D call: TRBD1 (5 bases). The CDR3 spans 12 residues. The V gene lost 5 bases and the J gene lost 7 bases, with 11 bases spanning the gap. Germline loops: CDR1 MDHEN, CDR2 SYDVKM.

This clonotype was detected many times. J is TRBJ2-7 and V is TRBV28, with D possibly matching TRBD2 (6 bases). Trimming removed 6 bases from V and 6 bases from J, with 21 bases in between. CDR3 size: 15 residues. Per the germline V gene, CDR1 is MDHEN and CDR2 is SYDVKM. This CDR3 is CASSLGPGGTSEQYF. The CDR3 nucleotides are TGTGCCAGCAGCCTCGGGCCAGGAGGGACCTCCGAGCAGTACTTC.

The table lists this clonotype with a few counts. The chain is built from TRBV29-1 and TRBJ2-5; D ambiguous. Germline CDR1 and CDR2: SQVTM and ANQGSEA. V shed 4 bases and J shed 2 bases, with 11 bases lying between them. The CDR3 is 13 amino acids. Written as DNA, the CDR3 is TGCAGCGTTGTGGTTTGGAATCAAGAGACCCAGTACTTC. Its protein product is CSVVVWNQETQYF.